One sample yielded the 15 T cell receptor beta chains listed below, sequenced in a study of cytomegalovirus exposure and HLA in healthy donors (dated by TCRdb to the late 2010s). Libraries came from the immunoSEQ multiplex PCR assay. For the multiplex PCR, a mixture combining 60 forward primers for TCR Vbeta segments and 13 reverse primers for TCR Jbeta segments was used. The immuneACCESS repertoire file appears here via TCRdb, limited to in-frame rearrangements. These files lack a portion of the clones; in checked studies, under half of the deficit traces to unresolved V genes, and the cause of the others is not known. Counted in this sample were 140,000 to 150,000 clones; roughly three fifths of them appeared once. Together, the top ten hold approximately 1.8% of the sample. The source material was PBMCs. These receptors all stem from a male donor in good health and CMV-seronegative.

The gene calls are TRBV28 and TRBJ2-3, with TRBD1 matching 9 bases. This CDR3 contains 16 residues. Per germline, CDR1 MDHEN and CDR2 SYDVKM. With V trimmed by 3 bases and J by 3 bases, 7 bases remained unmatched. The CDR3 reads CASSLMTGGITDTQYF. CDR3 DNA: TGTGCCAGCAGTTTGATGACAGGGGGAATAACAGATACGCAGTATTTT.

The rearrangement links TRBV28 to TRBJ2-7; the D gene is possibly TRBD2 (5 bases). This CDR3 contains 13 residues. The V and J ends lost 5 bases and 3 bases respectively, with 11 bases between them. CDR1 is MDHEN, CDR2 SYDVKM, per germline. CDR3 nucleotides: TGTGCCAGCAGTGTTACTAGGTACTACGAGCAGTACTTC. Translated: CASSVTRYYEQYF.

The J gene is TRBJ2-5, the V gene TRBV6-1, with D hard to call. The V gene's germline CDR1 is MNHNS and CDR2 SASEGT. The CDR3 is 13 amino acids. V lost 4 bases and J lost 7, with 13 bases in between. This chain's CDR3 is CASSGSRVGTQYF. The CDR3 coding sequence is TGTGCCAGCAGTGGGAGCCGAGTGGGGACCCAGTACTTC.

This chain uses TRBV27 with TRBJ2-7, with 7 bases fitting TRBD1. V dropped 6 bases and J dropped 7; count of bases not matched to a gene: 9. CDR1 MNHEY and CDR2 SMNVEV come from the germline V gene (reference sequence). CDR3 length: 13 amino acids. The DNA for the CDR3 is TGTGCCAGCAGAAATCCGGGACAGAGGGAGCAGTACTTC. Protein sequence: CASRNPGQREQYF.

The chain has TRBV6-5 and TRBJ1-4; D uncertain. This CDR3 contains 12 residues. Germline V gene data show CDR1 as MNHEY and CDR2 as SVGAGI. The ends were cut back, 6 bases at V and 7 bases at J, with 9 bases in the middle. The chain's CDR3 is CASSPRSEKLFF. DNA for the CDR3: TGTGCCAGCAGCCCCCGGAGTGAAAAACTGTTTTTT.

Only a few counts were recorded for this clone. The V and J genes are TRBV18 and TRBJ1-4; no reliable D call. The V gene's germline CDR1 is KGHSH and CDR2 LQKENI. The CDR3 is 14 amino acids. Trimming took 5 bases from V and 0 from J, leaving 7 bases between them. CDR3 in amino acids: CASSVSATNEKLFF. CDR3 bases: TGTGCCAGCTCAGTTTCAGCAACTAATGAAAAACTGTTTTTT.

The chain links TRBV10-3 to TRBJ2-5; 9 positions agree with TRBD1. This CDR3 contains 14 residues. After removal of 6 bases from V and 7 bases from J, the junction contained 9 bases not matched to a gene. Per the germline V gene, CDR1 is ENHRY and CDR2 is SYGVKD. The CDR3 DNA sequence: TGTGCCATCAGGCCGACAGGGGGAAAAGGGACCCAGTACTTC. The encoded protein is CAIRPTGGKGTQYF.

The chain carries TRBV6-5 and TRBJ2-5, with D tentatively TRBD1 (6 bases). Germline-derived CDR1 and CDR2 are MNHEY and SVGAGI. The CDR3 loop spans 16 amino acids. Trimming took 2 bases from V and 4 from J, leaving 17 bases between them. The DNA for the CDR3 is TGTGCCAGCAGTTACAACGACAGGTGGATTTCAGAGACCCAGTACTTC. Its protein is CASSYNDRWISETQYF.

The CDR3 DNA follows: TGTGCCAGTATCGACGGGGGGACTGAAGCTTTCTTT. This encodes CASIDGGTEAFF. The rearrangement joins TRBV19 to TRBJ1-1; weak D call: TRBD1 (5 bases). This CDR3 is built from 12 residues. The germline CDR1 and CDR2 sequences are LNHDA and SQIVND (reference sequence). The V gene lost 7 bases and the J gene lost 5 bases, with 11 bases spanning the gap.

This chain connects TRBV13 to TRBJ1-1; D possibly corresponds to TRBD1 (6 bases). The CDR3 covers 14 residues. The germline gives CDR1 PRHDT, CDR2 FYEKMQ (reference sequence). V dropped 5 bases and J dropped 1 base, with 11 bases sitting between them. This CDR3 reads CASSTRDTNTEAFF. CDR3 nucleotide sequence: TGTGCCAGCAGCACCCGGGACACGAACACTGAAGCTTTCTTT.

The V call is TRBV30, the J call TRBJ1-2; 7 nucleotides match TRBD1. Germline V gene data show CDR1 as GTSNPN and CDR2 as SVGIG (reference sequence). V dropped 4 bases and J dropped 4; count of bases not matched to a gene: 6. The CDR3 loop spans 13 amino acids. The CDR3 coding sequence is TGTGCCTGGAACGCAGGGGGTGTCTATGGCTACACCTTC. Translation gives CAWNAGGVYGYTF. Drawing the rest from reference TRBV30 and TRBJ1-2, the complete variable domain is SQTIHQWPATLVQPVGSPLSLECTVEGTSNPNLYWYRQAAGRGLQLLFYSVGIGQISSEVPQNLSASRPQDRQFILSSKKLLLSDSGFYLCAWNAGGVYGYTFGSGTRLTVV.

Points on this clone: A read error may account for a junction end that differs from germline. This chain links TRBV7-3 with TRBJ1-6; 7 bases match TRBD1. There are 16 residues in the CDR3. Germline loops: CDR1 SGHTA, CDR2 FQGTGA. CDR3 amino acids: CVSSATRQGNNSPLHF. The CDR3 nucleotides read TGTGTCAGCAGCGCAACGAGACAGGGCAATAATTCACCCCTCCACTTT.

The V gene is TRBV6-5, the J gene TRBJ2-5, with 11 positions matching TRBD2. There are 16 residues in the CDR3. V gave up 2 bases and J gave up 5 bases; unmatched junction bases: 7. The germline gives CDR1 MNHEY, CDR2 SVGAGI. CDR3 sequence reads: CASSYGLAGGRETQYF. In DNA form, the CDR3 reads TGTGCCAGCAGTTACGGGCTAGCGGGGGGCAGGGAGACCCAGTACTTC.

This chain joins TRBV29-1 and TRBJ2-7; 7 nucleotides match TRBD2. With V trimmed by 7 bases and J by 3 bases, 9 bases remained unmatched. The CDR3 length is 13 residues. The germline V gene has CDR1 SQVTM and CDR2 ANQGSEA. The CDR3 reads CSAQMGGIYEQYF. CDR3 nucleotide sequence: TGCAGCGCCCAAATGGGGGGGATCTACGAGCAGTACTTC.

For this clone: Other DNA sequences in the same sample also yield this CDR3. This sequence joins TRBV5-1 and TRBJ2-5; TRBD1 matches at 9 bases. This CDR3 has 14 residues. Looked up from germline, CDR1 is SGHRS and CDR2 is YFSETQ. The V and J ends lost 3 bases and 2 bases, in that order; junction bases with no gene match: 2. CDR3 residues: CASSSGQGQETQYF. The CDR3 bases are TGCGCCAGCAGCTCCGGACAGGGGCAAGAGACCCAGTACTTC.